The source of this T cell receptor (beta chain) is a study of T cell clonality in common variable immunodeficiency. CVID meant reduced serum IgG, IgA and/or IgM plus specific antibody deficiency. Study-wide findings and caveats: TCRbeta clonality was increased in CVID versus healthy controls. Common variable immunodeficiency TCR beta sequences reportedly had fewer deletions and N-nucleotide insertions. What drives increased CVID clonality needs T cell subpopulation sequencing.

Germline-derived CDR1 and CDR2 are LNHDA and SQIVND (reference sequence). V gave up 10 bases and J gave up 9 bases, with 16 bases separating them. The length of the CDR3 is 13 residues. This clone was seen only a few times. The target antigen is unknown. The read ends 3 residues before the CDR3 terminus; that terminus is restored from the germline J gene. The table came from immunoSEQ multiplex PCR; TCRdb's copy has only in-frame clones and leaves some out. Found here are under 15,000 clones, no singletons; the ten largest cover approximately 7.7%. The sequenced sample consisted of peripheral blood mononuclear cells. This sequence was found in a human donor with common variable immunodeficiency. V usage is TRBV19 and J usage is TRBJ1-6; no reliable D call. CDR3 residues: CATTAGPSSPLHF. The part of the CDR3 DNA that was read is TGTGCCACCACCGCCGGTCCCTCTTCACCC.